These 24 T cell receptor beta chains share one sample of origin, sequenced in a study of blood T cells in healthy people across ages (dated by TCRdb to the mid-2010s). Library generation was performed with 5' RACE. Sequenced on an Illumina HiSeq 2500. A second PCR of about 7 to 12 cycles was run with a J-beta primer mix and a sample-barcoded 5' primer. The raw public reads went through TCRdb reprocessing: fastp at Q25, MiXCR clone calling, in-frame beta chains kept. All rows with the same CDR3 protein become a single entry with the most common DNA and genes. In all, the sample holds some 1,500,000 distinct CDR3 sequences, and approximately 42% of those were seen once. The top ten constitute around 4% of the sample. Sequencing input: blood. All receptors come from a woman under 30 in good health.

This clonotype was seen a few times. CDR3 sequence reads: CASSSTSGAAGEQFF. The CDR3 nucleotides are TGTGCCAGCAGTTCTACTAGCGGGGCCGCGGGTGAGCAGTTCTTC. The chain uses TRBV28 and TRBJ2-1; TRBD2 matches at 10 bases. CDR1 is MDHEN, CDR2 SYDVKM, per germline. CDR3 size: 15 residues. Trimming cost V 4 bases and J 9 bases; bases outside gene matches: 9.

The chain recombines TRBV29-1 with TRBJ2-3, with no clear D. Germline V lookup: CDR1 SQVTM, CDR2 ANQGSEA. The CDR3 sequence is 14 residues long. The V end was cut by 1 base, the J end by 4 bases, with 12 bases between. The DNA of the CDR3 is TGCAGCGTTGAAGCGGCAGTCTCTCCAGATACGCAGTATTTT. Translation gives CSVEAAVSPDTQYF.

The chain uses TRBV12-3 or TRBV12-4 and TRBJ2-4; 8 bases agree with TRBD1. The end of the DNA is better explained by TRBJ2-7, so the J call may be wrong. This CDR3 contains 15 residues. The CDR3 is CASSVAGTGGGEQYF. The CDR3 nucleotides are TGTGCCAGCAGTGTCGCAGGGACAGGAGGTGGCGAGCAGTACTTC.

This clonotype occurred a few times. This chain uses TRBV29-1 with TRBJ1-5; no clear D. The CDR3 is 14 amino acids. Germline-derived CDR1 and CDR2 are SQVTM and ANQGSEA. V was trimmed by 6 bases and J by 1 base, leaving 13 bases between them. CDR3 DNA: TGCAGCGTCTACGACGTGGGAAGCAATCAGCCCCAGCATTTT. It translates to CSVYDVGSNQPQHF.

This clonotype was found a few times. The gene calls are TRBV4-1 and TRBJ2-1; TRBD2 matches 7 bases. Germline V gene lookup returns CDR1 MGHRA and CDR2 YSYEKL. Trimming at V came to 0 bases and at J to 4 bases, leaving 3 bases not matched to a gene. The CDR3 runs to 15 residues. CDR3 sequence reads: CASSQDERGYNEQFF. In DNA, the CDR3 is TGCGCCAGCAGCCAAGATGAGCGGGGTTACAATGAGCAGTTCTTC.

V is TRBV19 and J is TRBJ1-1; 7 positions agree with TRBD1. This CDR3 is built from 13 residues. J gave up 5 bases and V 11 bases, and 11 bases lay outside the gene matches. Germline CDR1 reads LNHDA; CDR2 reads SQIVND (reference sequence). The CDR3 DNA is TGTGCCGTAGGACAGACAGGGCGGACTGAAGCTTTCTTT. The encoded protein is CAVGQTGRTEAFF. The full variable domain, with the rest looked up from reference TRBV19 and TRBJ1-1, is DGGITQSPKYLFRKEGQNVTLSCEQNLNHDAMYWYRQDPGQGLRLIYYSQIVNDFQKGDIAEGYSVSREKKESFPLTVTSAQKNPTAFYLCAVGQTGRTEAFFGQGTRLTVV.

This rearrangement joins TRBV12-3 or TRBV12-4 to TRBJ2-2, with no clear D. The germline V and J ends were trimmed by 5 bases and 0 bases, with 13 bases remaining between them. This CDR3 has 16 residues. CDR3 nucleotides: TGTGCCAGCAGTCAACATTCCACGGCGAACACCGGGGAGCTGTTTTTT. Amino acid sequence: CASSQHSTANTGELFF.

The CDR3 reads CASSGGRAGEDTQYF. The CDR3 DNA reads as TGTGCCAGCAGCGGGGGACGAGCGGGAGAAGATACGCAGTATTTT. The J gene is TRBJ2-3, the V gene TRBV9; 8 bases agree with TRBD2. Losses at the gene ends were 3 bases for V and 5 bases for J; bases not matched to a gene: 8. This CDR3 comprises 15 residues. Germline V lookup: CDR1 SGDLS, CDR2 YYNGEE.

In the case of this clonotype: A much larger clone sits a single nucleotide away, making a read error possible. The V and J genes are TRBV4-1 and TRBJ1-1, with D possibly matching TRBD1 (6 bases). The CDR3 length is 15 residues. With 1 base removed from V and 0 bases from J, the gap between germline ends came to 9 bases. CDR1 is MGHRA, CDR2 YSYEKL, per germline. DNA for the CDR3: TGCGCCAGCAGCCAAGGTAGACAGGTGAACACTGAAGCTTTCTTT. It translates to CASSQGRQVNTEAFF.

This chain uses TRBV21-1 with TRBJ1-2; no DNA check was done on the table's D call, TRBD1. TRBV21-1 is marked as a pseudogene. The CDR3 consists of 19 residues. The CDR3 loop reads CASSPHSGQAASRGYGYTF. DNA for the CDR3: TGTGCCAGCAGCCCTCATTCCGGACAGGCGGCTTCCCGGGGCTATGGCTACACCTTC.

The V gene is TRBV7-2, the J gene TRBJ2-1; 11 bases agree with TRBD1. The assigned J gene may be wrong: the sequence end matches TRBJ2-7 better. Germline CDR1 and CDR2: SGHTA and FQGNSA. This CDR3 spans 16 amino acids. The CDR3 loop reads CASSLLGGTGGYEQYF. The CDR3 DNA sequence: TGTGCCAGCAGCTTATTAGGCGGGACAGGGGGTTACGAGCAGTACTTC.

This chain connects TRBV20-1 to TRBJ2-1, with 7 bases fitting TRBD2. Per germline, CDR1 DFQATT and CDR2 SNEGSKA (reference sequence). Trimming took 0 bases from V and 5 from J; bases not matched to a gene: 4. The CDR3 consists of 14 residues. CDR3 coding DNA: TGCAGTGCTAGAGACTGGGGGGGACACAATGAGCAGTTCTTC. This translates into CSARDWGGHNEQFF.

V and J are TRBV20-1 and TRBJ2-1; no definite D call. Germline CDR1 and CDR2: DFQATT and SNEGSKA (reference sequence). The CDR3 contains 13 residues. V was cut by 0 bases and J by 3 bases, with 6 bases left in between. The CDR3 DNA is TGCAGTGCTAGAGAGCACCTCTACAATGAGCAGTTCTTC. Amino acids: CSAREHLYNEQFF.

This clonotype was observed a handful of times. The V and J genes are TRBV7-2 and TRBJ2-3; D is possibly TRBD1 or TRBD2 (5 bases each). In germline, CDR1 is SGHTA, CDR2 FQGNSA. The ends were cut back, 6 bases at V and 1 base at J, with 14 bases in the middle. This CDR3 comprises 15 residues. For the CDR3, the DNA is TGTGCCAGCAGGTCCGGGGCTCATGGCACAGATACGCAGTATTTT. Translation gives CASRSGAHGTDTQYF.

This clonotype has a single count. V gene TRBV29-1 combines with J gene TRBJ1-1; 8 bases align to TRBD1. The CDR3 runs 13 residues. J lost 8 bases, V lost 7 bases, and 12 bases had no gene match. CDR1 SQVTM and CDR2 ANQGSEA come from the germline V gene. Written as DNA, the CDR3 is TGCAGCGGCCAGGACAGGGCCCGATTCGAAGCTTTCTTT. Translating gives CSGQDRARFEAFF. Using reference TRBV29-1 and TRBJ1-1 for the parts outside the CDR3, the full variable domain is SAVISQKPSRDICQRGTSLTIQCQVDSQVTMMFWYRQQPGQSLTLIATANQGSEATYESGFVIDKFPISRPNLTFSTLTVSNMSPEDSSIYLCSGQDRARFEAFFGQGTRLTVV.

In this sample, this clonotype turned up a few times. The rearrangement joins TRBV12-3 or TRBV12-4 to TRBJ1-1; unclear D gene. The CDR3 totals 13 residues. V was shortened by 6 bases and J by 1 base, with 9 bases between the two germline ends. As DNA, the CDR3 is TGTGCCAGCAGCCCTCAGCAGAACACTGAAGCTTTCTTT. Translation: CASSPQQNTEAFF.

The chain couples TRBV27 to TRBJ1-6; D gene uncertain. V was pared by 8 bases and J by 9 bases, with 14 bases between. The CDR3 covers 13 residues. The germline V gene has CDR1 MNHEY and CDR2 SMNVEV (reference sequence). The CDR3 sequence: CASSFSKSSPLHF. CDR3 DNA: TGTGCCAGCTCCTTTTCGAAGAGTTCACCCCTCCACTTT.

The chain carries TRBV9 and TRBJ1-1; D ambiguous. The CDR3 runs 15 residues. The germline CDR1 and CDR2 sequences are SGDLS and YYNGEE. The ends were cut back, 0 bases at V and 0 bases at J, with 9 bases in the middle. The CDR3 here is CASSVGSVLNTEAFF. The CDR3 coding sequence is TGTGCCAGCAGCGTAGGTTCAGTTTTGAACACTGAAGCTTTCTTT.

This clonotype was counted between two and nine times. J is TRBJ2-3 and V is TRBV2; D uncertain. The ends were cut back, 9 bases at V and 6 bases at J, with 10 bases in the middle. Germline CDR1 and CDR2: SNHLY and FYNNEI. This CDR3 has 11 amino acids. As DNA, the CDR3 is TGTGCCAGTCTGCCCTACGATACGCAGTATTTT. This codes for CASLPYDTQYF.

With respect to this clonotype: One end of the junction is discordant with germline, which a read error may explain. The rearrangement joins TRBV2 to TRBJ2-5; no definite D call. Looked up from germline, CDR1 is SNHLY and CDR2 is FYNNEI. The CDR3 has 12 amino acids. The CDR3 reads CAGRTDQETQYF. The DNA for the CDR3 is TGTGCCGGCAGGACGGATCAAGAGACCCAGTACTTC.

This chain links TRBV12-5 with TRBJ2-1; D call uncertain. The CDR3 consists of 16 residues. V was pared by 4 bases and J by 8 bases, with 21 bases between. Germline values: CDR1 LGHNT, CDR2 FRNRAP. CDR3 sequence reads: CASGYLHWLVFYEQFF. CDR3 sequence (DNA): TGTGCTAGTGGTTACCTCCACTGGCTAGTGTTCTATGAGCAGTTCTTC.

The chain uses TRBV12-3 or TRBV12-4 and TRBJ2-2; the D gene could be TRBD1 or TRBD2 (5 bases each). The CDR3 covers 18 residues. V was cut by 0 bases and J by 0 bases, with 14 bases left in between. The CDR3 DNA sequence: TGTGCCAGCAGTTTAGCCACGGTACTAGGGGCGAACACCGGGGAGCTGTTTTTT. Translating gives CASSLATVLGANTGELFF.

The chain employs TRBV29-1 and TRBJ2-5; no clear D gene. V was pared by 6 bases and J by 1 base, with 12 bases between. From germline, CDR1 is SQVTM and CDR2 ANQGSEA. The CDR3 has 13 residues. For the CDR3, the DNA is TGCAGCGTGAGTGGGCGGTTCCAAGAGACCCAGTACTTC. Protein sequence: CSVSGRFQETQYF.

V is TRBV4-3 and J is TRBJ1-5, with 7 bases lining up with TRBD1. The CDR3 totals 16 residues. The V and J ends lost 0 bases and 4 bases, in that order; junction bases with no gene match: 6. CDR1 and CDR2 from the germline V gene are LGHNA and YSLEER. The chain's CDR3 is CASSQDIRGTNQPQHF. CDR3 nucleotide sequence: TGCGCCAGCAGCCAAGATATCAGGGGGACTAATCAGCCCCAGCATTTT.